The present entry profiles one T cell receptor beta chain with its context. The antigen is not known. Trimming removed 0 bases from V and 3 bases from J, with 9 bases in between. CDR1 is SGHDT and CDR2 is YYEEEE in the germline V gene. The CDR3 is 14 residues long. This specimen comes from a study of cytomegalovirus exposure and HLA in healthy donors. Study-wide results and limits: Listed as cytomegalovirus-associated were 150 or so TCR beta chains. Most TCRs appeared rarely, but some public TCRs recurred in many donors. The tendency of first-cohort TCR clusters to co-occur in the 120 or so validation repertoires was identified by a subsequent analysis.

An approximately 130-subject validation cohort, separate from the approximately 610-subject first cohort, supplied the donors. Assay used: immunoSEQ multiplex PCR; TCRdb lists only in-frame clones, some missing. The data show 250,000 to 300,000 clones, around 89% seen once. The rearrangement uses TRBV5-6 and TRBJ1-1, with a possible D match to TRBD1 (6 bases). This clonotype originated in a woman aged 18-29 years in good health and CMV-seronegative. Sequenced input: PBMCs. The chain's CDR3 is CASSLDGQYTEAFF. CDR3 bases: TGTGCCAGCAGCTTGGATGGACAGTACACTGAAGCTTTCTTT.